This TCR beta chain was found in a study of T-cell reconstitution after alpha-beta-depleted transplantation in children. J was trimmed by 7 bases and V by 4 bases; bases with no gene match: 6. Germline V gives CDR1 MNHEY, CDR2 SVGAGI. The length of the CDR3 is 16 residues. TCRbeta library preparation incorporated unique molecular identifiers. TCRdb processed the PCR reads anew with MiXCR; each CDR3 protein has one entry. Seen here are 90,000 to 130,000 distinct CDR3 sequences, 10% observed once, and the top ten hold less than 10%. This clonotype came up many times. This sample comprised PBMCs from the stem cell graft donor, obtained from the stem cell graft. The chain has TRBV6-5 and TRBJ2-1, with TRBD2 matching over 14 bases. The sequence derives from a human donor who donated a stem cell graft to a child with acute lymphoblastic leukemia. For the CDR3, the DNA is TGTGCCAGCAGTTTCCCGGGACTAGCGGGAGAAAATGAGCAGTTCTTC. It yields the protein CASSFPGLAGENEQFF.